Listed below are T cell receptor beta chains from one sample, sequenced in a study of T cells in Graves' hyperthyroidism and ophthalmopathy. A single record per CDR3 protein comes from TCRdb applying MiXCR to the multiplex PCR reads. The sample includes hundreds of thousands of distinct CDR3 sequences, about 20% of them seen just once. Sequencing used blood. The origin of the receptors is a man aged 25-40 years with Graves' ophthalmopathy. Both conserved end residues are part of each CDR3. The D gene is left open where the match is weak. Some rows mark clone size as missing; the rest say once, few, many or name a class of expanded clone.

V gene,J gene,clone size,D gene,CDR3 protein,CDR3 DNA
TRBV6-1,TRBJ2-2,.,.,CASRLDPVSGELFF,TGTGCCAGCAGACTCGACCCCGTTTCCGGGGAGCTGTTTTTT
TRBV30,TRBJ2-7,many,.,CAWSVPRTPLYEQYF,TGTGCCTGGAGTGTCCCGAGGACCCCTCTCTACGAGCAGTACTTC
TRBV20-1,TRBJ1-6,few,.,CSGLRRRALHF,TGCAGTGGACTGAGACGGAGGGCCCTCCACTTT
TRBV20-1,TRBJ2-3,many,.,CSARDYGLPTDTQYF,TGCAGTGCTAGAGATTATGGGCTCCCCACAGATACGCAGTATTTT
TRBV24-1,TRBJ1-2,few,TRBD1,CATSDLDRDYGYTF,TGTGCCACCAGTGACCTCGACAGGGACTATGGCTACACCTTC
TRBV3-1,TRBJ1-2,few,TRBD1,CASSLRQGSGYTF,TGTGCCAGCAGCCTAAGACAGGGATCTGGCTACACCTTC
TRBV9,TRBJ2-3,few,TRBD2,CASSASGRAADTQYF,TGTGCCAGCAGCGCAAGCGGGAGGGCCGCAGATACGCAGTATTTT
TRBV2,TRBJ1-1,few,.,CASMGPWNTEAFF,TGTGCCAGCATGGGACCGTGGAACACTGAAGCTTTCTTT
TRBV28,TRBJ1-2,many,.,CASRINSGSGYTF,TGTGCCAGCAGAATAAACAGTGGCTCTGGCTACACCTTC
TRBV6-1,TRBJ2-3,.,.,CASSDMRSDTRYF,TGTGCCAGCAGTGACATGCGGTCAGATACGCGGTATTTT
TRBV10-3,TRBJ1-5,many,.,CAISESRADSNQPQHF,TGTGCCATCAGTGAGTCGAGGGCGGACAGCAATCAGCCCCAGCATTTT
TRBV5-5,TRBJ2-4,few,.,CASSEDLVIQYF,TGTGCCAGCAGCGAAGACTTAGTGATTCAGTACTTC
TRBV30,TRBJ2-3,many,.,CAWSVTGDTQYF,TGTGCCTGGAGTGTAACCGGGGATACGCAGTATTTT
TRBV6-2/TRBV6-3,TRBJ2-3,.,.,CASSYGGRPSTDTQYF,TGTGCCAGCAGTTATGGCGGCAGGCCTAGCACAGATACGCAGTATTTT
TRBV30,TRBJ2-1,.,TRBD2,CAWSPLGRSGRYNEQFF,TGTGCCTGGAGTCCCTTGGGCAGGAGCGGGAGATACAATGAGCAGTTCTTC
TRBV20-1,TRBJ1-4,.,.,CSASPTGGYATNEKLFF,TGCAGTGCTAGCCCCACTGGGGGGTATGCAACTAATGAAAAACTGTTTTTT
TRBV12-5,TRBJ1-4,few,.,CASGLGQLNEKLFF,TGTGCTAGTGGTTTGGGGCAGTTAAATGAAAAACTGTTTTTT
TRBV18,TRBJ2-1,.,.,CASSPAENSYNEQFF,TGTGCCAGCTCACCGGCCGAAAACTCCTACAATGAGCAGTTCTTC
TRBV30,TRBJ1-1,few,.,CAWSVRGMRAFF,TGTGCCTGGAGTGTACGGGGGATGCGAGCTTTCTTT
TRBV27,TRBJ1-4,.,.,CASRRGRVWGTNEKLFF,TGTGCCAGCAGGAGGGGGAGGGTTTGGGGGACTAATGAAAAACTGTTTTTT
TRBV12-3/TRBV12-4,TRBJ2-2,many,.,CASSSTAAPGKLFF,TGTGCCAGCAGCTCAACAGCGGCACCGGGGAAGCTGTTTTTT
TRBV27,TRBJ1-2,.,.,CASSLSGRSPYGYTF,TGTGCCAGCAGTTTATCCGGGAGAAGCCCCTATGGCTACACCTTC
TRBV15,TRBJ2-3,.,.,CATKRPGTDTQYF,TGTGCCACCAAGCGTCCGGGCACAGATACGCAGTATTTT
TRBV28,TRBJ2-1,many,TRBD1,CASSLPGTAYNEQFF,TGTGCCAGCAGTCTCCCCGGGACAGCCTACAATGAGCAGTTCTTC
TRBV6-1,TRBJ2-7,many,.,CASTKGGAYEQYF,TGTGCCAGCACCAAAGGGGGTGCCTACGAGCAGTACTTC
TRBV6-6,TRBJ2-7,.,.,CASSYSRAGDSEQYF,TGTGCCAGCAGTTACTCGAGGGCCGGGGACTCCGAGCAGTACTTC
TRBV30,TRBJ2-2,few,.,CAWRKVGELFF,TGTGCCTGGAGAAAGGTCGGGGAGCTGTTTTTT
TRBV7-6,TRBJ2-5,.,.,CASSLSAGPTQETQYF,TGTGCCAGCAGCTTATCTGCAGGCCCCACACAAGAGACCCAGTACTTC